This record covers a single T cell receptor (beta chain). No antigen is known for it. Study observations and caveats: In terms of TCR gene usage, tumor memory CD4+ T cells clustered together with blood and lymph node memory CD4+ cells, as well as with lymph node naive CD4+ cells. Tumor Treg TCRs overlapped most with tumor naive CD4+ cells.

Treg sorting used a CD4+CD25+CD127-/low gate. Full-length variable regions came from constant-region reverse primers plus semi-nested Nested Universal Primer A PCR. TCRdb reprocessed the 5' RACE reads with MiXCR, giving one entry per CDR3 protein. The sample consists of approximately 57,000 distinct CDR3 sequences, less than 25% of them appearing once. Sample: tumor-infiltrating Tregs sorted from the breast tumor. The origin of this receptor is a female donor with breast cancer.

The CDR3 region is CASSPSGGRRIGGELFF. The CDR3, as DNA: TGCGCCAGCAGCCCCTCGGGAGGGAGGAGAATCGGCGGGGAGCTGTTTTTT. The J gene is TRBJ2-2, the V gene TRBV4-1, with 8 nucleotides matching TRBD2. CDR1 is MGHRA, CDR2 YSYEKL, per germline. The V segment lost 4 bases and the J segment 7 bases; nucleotides outside the gene matches: 14. This CDR3 region has 17 residues.